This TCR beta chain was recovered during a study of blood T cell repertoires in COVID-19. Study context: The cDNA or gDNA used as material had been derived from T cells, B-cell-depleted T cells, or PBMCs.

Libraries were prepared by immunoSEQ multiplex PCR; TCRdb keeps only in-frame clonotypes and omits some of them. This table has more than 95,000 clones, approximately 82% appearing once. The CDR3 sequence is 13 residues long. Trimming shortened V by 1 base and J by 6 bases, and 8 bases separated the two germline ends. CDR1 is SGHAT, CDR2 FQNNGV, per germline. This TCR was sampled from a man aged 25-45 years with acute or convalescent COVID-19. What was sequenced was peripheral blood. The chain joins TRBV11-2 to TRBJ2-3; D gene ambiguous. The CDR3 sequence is CASSLVLLDTQYF. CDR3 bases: TGTGCCAGCAGCTTAGTTCTGTTGGATACGCAGTATTTT.